A selection of T cell receptor beta chains follows, all from one sample in a study of early T cells in non-severe SARS-CoV-2 infection. TCRdb re-analysed the 5' RACE reads in MiXCR, keeping a single row per CDR3 protein. Among roughly 93,000 distinct CDR3 sequences, approximately 11% were seen once, and the ten largest hold 5.1%. The sequenced sample consisted of whole blood. All receptors come from an adult who was a healthcare worker with PCR-confirmed SARS-CoV-2 infection or an uninfected control (not recorded which). The CDR3 runs from the conserved cysteine through the conserved F or W. Each record gives: D gene, CDR3 length, J gene, V gene, clone size, CDR3 protein, CDR3 DNA. The D gene is left open where the match is weak. Not every row has a clone size; where given, it reads once, few, many or a size class.

>NA|11|TRBJ2-1|TRBV5-6|many
CASSDYNEQFF
TGTGCCAGCAGCGATTACAATGAGCAGTTCTTC
>TRBD2|15|TRBJ2-5|TRBV6-5|NA
CASSRAGGPKETQYF
TGTGCCAGCAGTCGAGCGGGGGGGCCGAAAGAGACCCAGTACTTC
>NA|15|TRBJ2-2|TRBV30|NA
CAWSVSGAEAGELFF
TGTGCCTGGAGTGTTTCGGGGGCTGAGGCCGGGGAGCTGTTTTTT
>TRBD2|16|TRBJ2-5|TRBV11-2|few
CASSLITGGPQETQYF
TGTGCCAGCAGCTTAATAACGGGGGGACCTCAAGAGACCCAGTACTTC
>TRBD2|14|TRBJ2-1|TRBV20-1|many
CSARRLAGGSEQFF
TGCAGTGCTAGGAGGCTAGCGGGAGGGAGTGAGCAGTTCTTC
>TRBD1|15|TRBJ2-2|TRBV2|few
CASRVGTANTGELFF
TGTGCCAGCAGAGTCGGGACAGCCAACACCGGGGAGCTGTTTTTT
>TRBD1|14|TRBJ1-3|TRBV7-2|many
CASRLGGLGNTIYF
TGTGCCAGCAGACTAGGGGGCCTTGGAAACACCATATATTTT
>TRBD2|14|TRBJ2-7|TRBV12-3/TRBV12-4|few
CASSFGGNSYEQYF
TGTGCCAGCAGTTTCGGGGGGAACTCCTACGAGCAGTACTTC
>NA|13|TRBJ1-2|TRBV6-1|NA
CASRGRTEYGYTF
TGTGCCAGCAGGGGGAGGACAGAGTATGGCTACACCTTC
>TRBD1|16|TRBJ1-5|TRBV5-5|NA
CASSVGQGVQVQPQHF
TGTGCCAGCAGCGTGGGACAGGGGGTGCAAGTTCAGCCCCAGCATTTT
>NA|18|TRBJ1-6|TRBV3-1|many
CASSQDFGRSSYNSPLHF
TGTGCCAGCAGCCAAGATTTCGGACGGAGCTCCTATAATTCACCCCTCCACTTT
>NA|14|TRBJ1-1|TRBV7-3|few
CASSLSAGGTEAFF
TGTGCCAGCAGCTTATCGGCAGGCGGCACTGAAGCTTTCTTT
>TRBD1|15|TRBJ2-1|TRBV5-6|NA
CASSYPGTAYNEQFF
TGTGCCAGCAGCTATCCCGGGACAGCCTACAATGAGCAGTTCTTC
>NA|15|TRBJ2-7|TRBV5-5|NA
CASSLKQQVGYEQYF
TGTGCCAGCAGCTTGAAACAACAGGTCGGCTACGAGCAGTACTTC
>NA|13|TRBJ2-3|TRBV7-2|NA
CASSFEFGDTQYF
TGTGCCAGCAGCTTTGAGTTTGGAGATACGCAGTATTTT
>NA|12|TRBJ2-1|TRBV19|many
CASSISYNEQFF
TGTGCCAGTAGTATATCCTACAATGAGCAGTTCTTC
>TRBD1|15|TRBJ2-1|TRBV24-1|few
CATSGGQGSYNEQFF
TGTGCCACCAGTGGGGGACAGGGCTCCTACAATGAGCAGTTCTTC
>TRBD1|15|TRBJ1-1|TRBV7-9|few
CASSSMGTGEGEAFF
TGTGCCAGCAGCTCCATGGGGACAGGGGAGGGTGAAGCTTTCTTT
>TRBD2|18|TRBJ2-2|TRBV4-1|few
CASSRDGLAGGRTGELFF
TGCGCCAGCAGCCGGGACGGCCTAGCGGGGGGGCGGACCGGGGAGCTGTTTTTT
>TRBD2|13|TRBJ2-6|TRBV5-1|many
CASSLGAGDVLTF
TGCGCCAGCAGCTTGGGAGCGGGAGACGTCCTGACTTTC
>TRBD1|13|TRBJ2-7|TRBV2|NA
CASRRGQTYEQYF
TGTGCCAGCAGGAGGGGACAGACCTACGAGCAGTACTTC
>NA|16|TRBJ2-5|TRBV20-1|many
CSASWAGHSRGETQYF
TGCAGTGCTAGTTGGGCGGGACACTCCCGAGGAGAGACCCAGTACTTC
>NA|12|TRBJ1-2|TRBV9|few
CASSPQDYGYTF
TGTGCCAGCAGCCCCCAAGACTATGGCTACACCTTC
>NA|13|TRBJ2-1|TRBV5-4|few
CASSLDPGNEQFF
TGTGCCAGCAGCTTGGACCCCGGCAATGAGCAGTTCTTC
>NA|13|TRBJ2-1|TRBV4-1|few
CASSLSNENEQFF
TGCGCCAGCAGCCTATCGAACGAGAATGAGCAGTTCTTC
>TRBD1|17|TRBJ2-1|TRBV7-6|many
CASSLATGISSYNEQFF
TGTGCCAGCAGCTTAGCGACAGGGATAAGCTCCTACAATGAGCAGTTCTTC
>NA|14|TRBJ2-3|TRBV6-5|many
CASSFIRRTDTQYF
TGTGCCAGCAGTTTCATCCGCCGCACAGATACGCAGTATTTT
>NA|13|TRBJ2-6|TRBV24-1|NA
CATSVTGANVLTF
TGTGCCACCAGTGTGACTGGGGCCAACGTCCTGACTTTC
>NA|13|TRBJ2-1|TRBV4-1|many
CASRGVQGYEQFF
TGCGCCAGCAGGGGCGTACAGGGATATGAGCAGTTCTTC
>NA|15|TRBJ1-6|TRBV5-1|few
CASSPRPQGESPLHF
TGCGCCAGCAGCCCTCGTCCCCAGGGAGAATCACCCCTCCACTTT
>TRBD2|16|TRBJ2-1|TRBV7-2|NA
CASSSRVPSGGFEQFF
TGTGCCAGCAGCTCCCGAGTACCTAGCGGGGGGTTTGAGCAGTTCTTC
>NA|12|TRBJ1-3|TRBV29-1|few
CSASRSGNTIYF
TGCAGCGCCTCACGCTCTGGAAACACCATATATTTT
>NA|15|TRBJ2-1|TRBV20-1|few
CSARDRRFSYNEQFF
TGCAGTGCTAGAGATAGAAGGTTCTCCTACAATGAGCAGTTCTTC
>NA|15|TRBJ2-1|TRBV3-1|many
CASSQVLGWDNEQFF
TGTGCCAGCAGCCAAGTATTAGGATGGGACAATGAGCAGTTCTTC
>NA|12|TRBJ2-3|TRBV11-2|few
CASSLQLGTQYF
TGTGCCAGCAGTTTACAATTGGGGACGCAGTATTTT
>NA|12|TRBJ1-2|TRBV3-1|NA
CASSHGGYGYTF
TGTGCCAGCAGCCACGGGGGCTATGGCTACACCTTC
>TRBD2|15|TRBJ2-5|TRBV20-1|NA
CSARDQASGQETQYF
TGCAGTGCTAGAGATCAGGCTAGCGGACAAGAGACCCAGTACTTC
>NA|17|TRBJ2-2|TRBV4-2|many
CASSQRAGTPNTGELFF
TGTGCCAGCAGCCAAAGGGCCGGGACTCCAAATACCGGGGAGCTGTTTTTT
>NA|13|TRBJ2-3|TRBV7-3|many
CASSSPPTDTQYF
TGTGCCAGCAGCTCCCCCCCCACAGATACGCAGTATTTT
>NA|15|TRBJ1-4|TRBV5-1|many
CASSLVAATNEKLFF
TGCGCCAGCAGCTTGGTGGCAGCAACTAATGAAAAACTGTTTTTT
>TRBD2|12|TRBJ2-7|TRBV12-3/TRBV12-4|NA
CASSFGGDEQYF
TGTGCCAGCAGTTTCGGGGGGGACGAGCAGTACTTC
>TRBD2|14|TRBJ2-1|TRBV29-1|few
CSVQGTSFLGEQFF
TGCAGCGTTCAAGGGACTAGCTTTTTGGGTGAGCAGTTCTTC
>NA|14|TRBJ2-3|TRBV7-9|many
CASSLAGSADTQYF
TGTGCCAGCAGCTTAGCAGGGAGTGCAGATACGCAGTATTTT
>NA|15|TRBJ2-1|TRBV7-9|many
CASSLKGGLANEQFF
TGTGCCAGCAGCTTAAAAGGAGGGCTAGCGAATGAGCAGTTCTTC
>NA|11|TRBJ2-7|TRBV10-3|many
CAISDSYEQYF
TGTGCCATCAGTGACAGCTACGAGCAGTACTTC
>NA|13|TRBJ1-4|TRBV6-1|many
CASSGGINEKLFF
TGTGCCAGCAGTGGGGGGATTAATGAAAAACTGTTTTTT
>NA|16|TRBJ2-2|TRBV12-3/TRBV12-4|NA
CASSFVRTLNTGELFF
TGTGCCAGCAGTTTTGTTCGGACACTGAACACCGGGGAGCTGTTTTTT